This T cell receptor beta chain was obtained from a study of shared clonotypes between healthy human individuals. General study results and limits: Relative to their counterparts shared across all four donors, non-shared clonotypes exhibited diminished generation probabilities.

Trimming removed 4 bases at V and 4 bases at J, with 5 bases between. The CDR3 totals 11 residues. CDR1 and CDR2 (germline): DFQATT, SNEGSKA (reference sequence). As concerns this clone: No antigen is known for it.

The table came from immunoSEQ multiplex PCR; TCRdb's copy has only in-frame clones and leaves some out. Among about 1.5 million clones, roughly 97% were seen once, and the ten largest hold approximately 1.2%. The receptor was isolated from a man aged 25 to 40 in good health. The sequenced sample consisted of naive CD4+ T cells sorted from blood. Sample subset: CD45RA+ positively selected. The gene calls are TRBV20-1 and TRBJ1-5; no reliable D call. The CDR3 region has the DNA TGCAGTGCTAAAGTGAATCAGCCCCAGCATTTT. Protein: CSAKVNQPQHF.